What follows are 4 T cell receptor beta chains derived from one specimen sequenced in a study of cytomegalovirus exposure and HLA in healthy donors. 60 Vbeta and 13 Jbeta primers were used in PCR. Sequencing was performed with immunoSEQ multiplex PCR; in TCRdb, only in-frame clones are kept and a portion is missing. The clone table shows more than 130,000 clones, with the ten largest holding roughly 3%. Sequences were obtained from PBMCs. The receptors stem from a man in his forties in good health and CMV-seronegative.

The J gene is TRBJ2-3, the V gene TRBV5-1; 9 nucleotides align to TRBD1. In germline, CDR1 is SGHRS, CDR2 YFSETQ. The V and J ends lost 0 bases and 3 bases, in that order; junction bases with no gene match: 5. The CDR3 runs to 16 residues. Here the CDR3 reads CASSLGQGGKTDTQYF. In DNA form, the CDR3 reads TGCGCCAGCAGCTTGGGACAGGGGGGGAAAACAGATACGCAGTATTTT.

This chain uses TRBV5-4 with TRBJ2-1; a possible D gene is TRBD2 (6 bases). Germline V lookup: CDR1 SGHNT, CDR2 YYREEE (reference sequence). Trimming removed 0 bases from V and 2 bases from J, with 6 bases in between. There are 14 residues in the CDR3. The CDR3 here is CASSLGGAYNEQFF. CDR3 nucleotides: TGTGCCAGCAGCTTGGGGGGGGCCTACAATGAGCAGTTCTTC. The whole variable domain, remainder taken from reference TRBV5-4 and TRBJ2-1, is ETGVTQSPTHLIKTRGQQVTLRCSSQSGHNTVSWYQQALGQGPQFIFQYYREEENGRGNFPPRFSGLQFPNYSSELNVNALELDDSALYLCASSLGGAYNEQFFGPGTRLTVL.

The CDR3 region has the DNA TGCGCCAGCCCGACAGGGGGCTCCTACGAGCAGTACTTC. This translates into CASPTGGSYEQYF. The chain combines TRBV10-1 with TRBJ2-5; TRBD1 matches 9 bases. The end of the DNA is better explained by TRBJ2-7, so the J call may be wrong. CDR3 length equals 13 residues. The germline V gene encodes CDR1 WNHNN and CDR2 SYGVQD (reference sequence).

This rearrangement joins TRBV7-9 to TRBJ2-7, with a tentative D call TRBD1 (5 bases). Trimming took off 1 base at V and 0 bases at J, with 10 bases between the two ends. Germline CDR1 reads SEHNR; CDR2 reads FQNEAQ (reference sequence). The CDR3 has 15 residues. Written as DNA, the CDR3 is TGTGCCAGCAGCTTAGAAGGGGTTTCCTCCTACGAGCAGTACTTC. It codes for CASSLEGVSSYEQYF.